Below, 22 T cell receptor beta chains from the same sample are listed, as sequenced in a study of shared T cell receptors in the human thymus. Profiled with immunoSEQ multiplex PCR; TCRdb holds only in-frame clones, not every one. Of 630,000 or so clones listed, 80% to 90% are singletons. These data are also associated with another study on human thymus T cells.

What was sequenced was thymocytes. These receptors were collected from a boy in the first two years of life with a congenital heart defect.

The rearrangement uses TRBV5-1 and TRBJ2-6; D unresolved. The CDR3 runs 19 residues. V lost 0 bases, J lost 0 bases, and 16 bases lay in between. From germline, CDR1 is SGHRS and CDR2 YFSETQ. CDR3 bases: TGCGCCAGCAGCTTGGACGCGGCTTATTTTAACTCTGGGGCCAACGTCCTGACTTTC. Protein product: CASSLDAAYFNSGANVLTF.

The V gene is TRBV15, the J gene TRBJ2-7; 8 nucleotides align to TRBD2. Germline V gene sequence: CDR1 LNHNV, CDR2 YYDKDF (reference sequence). This CDR3 is built from 17 residues. V dropped 1 base and J dropped 4; count of bases not matched to a gene: 12. The CDR3 protein is CATSRAPFGRAWYEQYF. CDR3 nucleotide sequence: TGTGCCACCAGCAGAGCTCCGTTCGGGAGGGCCTGGTACGAGCAGTACTTC. Variable domain in full (rest from reference TRBV15 and TRBJ2-7): DAMVIQNPRYQVTQFGKPVTLSCSQTLNHNVMYWYQQKSSQAPKLLFHYYDKDFNNEADTPDNFQSRRPNTSFCFLDIRSPGLGDTAMYLCATSRAPFGRAWYEQYFGPGTRLTVT.

CDR3 in amino acids: CASSLWRATANTEAFF. The DNA for the CDR3 is TGTGCCAGCAGTTTATGGCGGGCTACCGCGAACACTGAAGCTTTCTTT. The chain links TRBV28 to TRBJ1-1; D ambiguous. Germline CDR1 reads MDHEN; CDR2 reads SYDVKM. V dropped 0 bases and J dropped 1 base, with 12 bases sitting between them. The CDR3 runs to 16 residues.

The chain couples TRBV5-6 to TRBJ1-1, with 8 bases fitting TRBD1. This CDR3 spans 17 amino acids. V lost 2 bases to trimming and J lost 1 base; unmatched junction nucleotides: 10. CDR1 is SGHDT and CDR2 is YYEEEE in the germline V gene. The DNA for the CDR3 is TGTGCCAGCAGCTTACCCCTCGGGACAGGTTCGAACACTGAAGCTTTCTTT. Translated: CASSLPLGTGSNTEAFF.

The chain uses TRBV28 and TRBJ2-4, with D tentatively TRBD2 (6 bases). Germline CDR1 reads MDHEN; CDR2 reads SYDVKM. The length of the CDR3 is 16 residues. V was shortened by 6 bases and J by 2 bases, with 17 bases between the two germline ends. The CDR3 DNA follows: TGTGCCAGCAGCCCCGCGAAAGCGGGTACCAAAAACATTCAGTACTTC. It is translated as CASSPAKAGTKNIQYF.

The V call is TRBV2, the J call TRBJ2-7; the match to TRBD2 covers 13 bases. The junction had 10 bases not matched to a gene; V was cut back by 6 bases and J by 2 bases. This CDR3 region has 17 residues. In germline, CDR1 is SNHLY, CDR2 FYNNEI. The CDR3 region is CASRPGTSGVVTYEQYF. The DNA for the CDR3 is TGTGCCAGCAGGCCCGGGACTAGCGGGGTTGTCACCTACGAGCAGTACTTC.

This sequence joins TRBV6-1 and TRBJ1-1, with 7 bases that match TRBD1. The junction had 12 bases not matched to a gene; V was cut back by 2 bases and J by 0 bases. Germline V gene sequence: CDR1 MNHNS, CDR2 SASEGT. The CDR3 sequence is 18 residues long. The CDR3 coding sequence is TGTGCCAGCAGTGAACAGACCGAACAGGGGACTCTGAACACTGAAGCTTTCTTT. Translated: CASSEQTEQGTLNTEAFF.

The chain uses TRBV4-3 and TRBJ2-7, with D possibly matching TRBD1 (6 bases). V dropped 0 bases and J dropped 2 bases, with 17 bases sitting between them. The CDR3 extends over 17 amino acids. Germline CDR1 LGHNA, CDR2 YSLEER. CDR3 protein: CASSQERGRQSAYEQYF. CDR3 DNA sequence: TGCGCCAGCAGCCAAGAAAGGGGGAGACAGTCGGCCTACGAGCAGTACTTC.

The chain employs TRBV7-8 and TRBJ1-5; no firm D call. CDR1 and CDR2 (germline): SGHVS, FQNEAQ. The CDR3 has 13 residues. V lost 2 bases, J lost 0 bases, and 2 bases lay in between. The CDR3 region is CASSLHSNQPQHF. CDR3 DNA sequence: TGTGCCAGCAGCTTACATAGCAATCAGCCCCAGCATTTT.

The chain combines TRBV29-1 with TRBJ2-1, with 11 bases that match TRBD2. The CDR3 runs to 17 residues. V lost 6 bases, J lost 10 bases, and 20 bases stayed unmatched. Germline V gene data show CDR1 as SQVTM and CDR2 as ANQGSEA. The CDR3 DNA sequence: TGCAGCGTCCGACTAGCGGGGCATGACCTCACACAATGGGAGCAGTTCTTC. Translated, it gives CSVRLAGHDLTQWEQFF.

In this sample, this clone turned up a few times. The V gene is TRBV20-1, the J gene TRBJ2-5; D is perhaps TRBD2 (6 bases). CDR3 size: 9 residues. The germline gives CDR1 DFQATT, CDR2 SNEGSKA (reference sequence). Trimming shortened V by 6 bases and J by 7 bases, and 6 bases separated the two germline ends. The CDR3, as DNA: TGCAGTGCGGGGGGGACCCAGTACTTC. It translates to CSAGGTQYF.

V gene TRBV27 combines with J gene TRBJ2-2; D possibly corresponds to TRBD2 (6 bases). Germline-derived CDR1 and CDR2 are MNHEY and SMNVEV (reference sequence). The germline V and J ends were trimmed by 5 bases and 8 bases, with 12 bases remaining between them. This CDR3 contains 13 residues. The CDR3 sequence is CASSTTSTGELFF. In DNA, the CDR3 is TGTGCCAGCAGTACTACTAGCACGGGGGAGCTGTTTTTT.

The chain carries TRBV6-1 and TRBJ2-6; TRBD2 agrees at 13 bases. CDR1 and CDR2 (germline): MNHNS, SASEGT. V was clipped by 5 bases and J by 3 bases; unmatched bases: 10. The CDR3 is 19 residues long. In DNA form, the CDR3 reads TGTGCCAGCAGTCAAGGACTAGCGGGAGAGGGTGGTGGGGCCAACGTCCTGACTTTC. Protein sequence: CASSQGLAGEGGGANVLTF.

There are a few counts of this clone. The chain couples TRBV28 to TRBJ1-3, with TRBD1 identical over 7 bases. CDR3 length equals 18 residues. Germline-derived CDR1 and CDR2 are MDHEN and SYDVKM. Unmatched junction bases numbered 19, after V lost 7 bases and J lost 4 bases. The CDR3 here is CASNDGGQVELMGNTIYF. In DNA, the CDR3 is TGTGCCAGCAATGATGGCGGACAGGTTGAATTAATGGGAAACACCATATATTTT.

Turning to this clone: An end of the junction differs from the germline gene, which may be a read error. CDR3 in amino acids: CATSGDRGFSRNQPQHF. The CDR3 DNA reads as TGTGCCACCAGCGGAGACAGGGGATTTTCTCGGAATCAGCCCCAGCATTTT. The chain recombines TRBV15 with TRBJ1-5; 8 positions agree with TRBD1. Looked up from germline, CDR1 is LNHNV and CDR2 is YYDKDF (reference sequence). The CDR3 length is 17 residues.

This clone was picked up one time. One end of the junction varies from germline; a read error may be responsible. The chain carries TRBV29-1 and TRBJ2-2, with D perhaps TRBD1 (7 bases). This CDR3 is built from 17 residues. Looked up from germline, CDR1 is SQVTM and CDR2 is ANQGSEA. The CDR3 DNA is TGCAGCGTGGAGCGGGCAGGGACAGATAAGAACGCCGGGGAGCTGTTTTTT. It is translated as CSVERAGTDKNAGELFF.

V and J are TRBV7-3 and TRBJ2-7, with 7 bases identical to TRBD2. This CDR3 is 16 amino acids long. Germline assignment: CDR1 SGHTA and CDR2 FQGTGA. J gave up 4 bases and V 0 bases, and 9 bases lay outside the gene matches. The CDR3 coding sequence is TGTGCCAGCAGCTTAACCGGGACTACCCCTGGGTACGAGCAGTACTTC. Residues: CASSLTGTTPGYEQYF.

V gene TRBV30 combines with J gene TRBJ2-7, with 10 bases lining up with TRBD2. This CDR3 is built from 14 residues. CDR1 and CDR2 (germline): GTSNPN, SVGIG (reference sequence). The junction had 9 bases not matched to a gene; V was cut back by 8 bases and J by 2 bases. For the CDR3, the DNA is TGTGCCAGGCAGCTAGCGGGAGAACCCTACGAGCAGTACTTC. Translated, it gives CARQLAGEPYEQYF.

As to this clone: One end of the junction fails to match germline, which may point to a read error. Other nucleotide sequences from this sample produce the same CDR3. The chain uses TRBV6-5 and TRBJ1-6; TRBD1 matches at 8 bases. Germline lookup yields CDR1 MNHEY and CDR2 SVGAGI. The CDR3 is 15 amino acids. The CDR3 bases are TGTGCCAGCAGTCAACAGGGGGTTATGGATTCCCCCCTCCACTTT. It yields the protein CASSQQGVMDSPLHF.

The genes are TRBV7-9 and TRBJ1-1; D is perhaps TRBD1 (5 bases). CDR3 length equals 13 residues. V was pared by 2 bases and J by 3 bases, with 7 bases between. CDR1 is SEHNR, CDR2 FQNEAQ, per germline (reference sequence). The CDR3 sequence: CASSLQGDTEAFF. Written as DNA, the CDR3 is TGTGCCAGCAGCTTACAGGGTGACACTGAAGCTTTCTTT.

The chain is built from TRBV4-3 and TRBJ1-6; D is unclear. CDR1 and CDR2 (germline): LGHNA, YSLEER. The CDR3 is 16 residues long. V shed 1 base and J shed 9 bases, with 16 bases lying between them. The CDR3 is CASSQAAEDSGSPLHF. The DNA of the CDR3 is TGCGCCAGCAGCCAAGCGGCGGAGGATAGCGGTTCACCCCTCCACTTT.

The gene calls are TRBV7-8 and TRBJ2-7; D gene uncertain. The CDR3 loop spans 14 amino acids. V was clipped by 1 base and J by 6 bases, with 13 bases between them. Germline V lookup: CDR1 SGHVS, CDR2 FQNEAQ. The CDR3 region has the DNA TGTGCCAGCAGCTTAGAATATCTGAGTTTCGAGCAGTACTTC. Its translation: CASSLEYLSFEQYF.